This is a list of T cell receptor beta chains from one sample in a study of a mutant IDH1 vaccine in newly diagnosed glioma. Clones were read by immunoSEQ multiplex PCR, and TCRdb kept only the in-frame ones, dropping some. Of 50,000 to 70,000 clones listed, 80% to 90% are singletons. Their target antigens are unknown. The sequencing here drew on PBMCs, taken from a glioma patient whose treatment included an IDH1 peptide vaccine. The receptors here all came from a man aged 35 to 55 with glioma. Each CDR3 is given with its conserved first and last residue. Fields, in order: CDR3 protein, CDR3 DNA, V gene, J gene, D gene, clone size. D genes are given only for firm matches. The size entry is marked missing in some rows and otherwise reads once, few, many or a size class.

CASSSDRGNQPQHF	TGTGCCAGCAGTTCCGACAGGGGCAATCAGCCCCAGCATTTT	TRBV9	TRBJ1-5	TRBD1	-
CASRTGSRNTEAFF	TGTGCCAGCAGAACAGGGTCAAGGAACACTGAAGCTTTCTTT	TRBV27	TRBJ1-1	-	few
CASTYRDGIYEQYF	TGTGCCAGCACCTATAGGGACGGAATCTACGAGCAGTACTTC	TRBV6-1	TRBJ2-7	-	-
CASSYGRGTAGELFF	TGTGCCAGCAGTTACGGGCGGGGCACGGCCGGGGAGCTGTTTTTT	TRBV6-5	TRBJ2-2	-	-
CAIPSAGTSGRWTGELFF	TGTGCCATCCCTTCCGCCGGGACTAGCGGGAGATGGACCGGGGAGCTGTTTTTT	TRBV2	TRBJ2-2	TRBD2	-
CASSPNPLAGGGEQYF	TGTGCCAGCTCACCAAACCCTTTAGCGGGAGGGGGTGAGCAGTACTTC	TRBV18	TRBJ2-7	TRBD2	-
CASSSRYYEQYF	TGTGCCAGCAGCTCGAGGTATTACGAGCAGTACTTC	TRBV28	TRBJ2-7	-	-
CASSPRHDSVYGYTF	TGTGCCAGCAGTCCCAGACACGACAGCGTCTATGGCTACACCTTC	TRBV27	TRBJ1-2	-	-
CASSLTGGYGTEAFF	TGCGCCAGCAGCTTGACTGGAGGATACGGGACTGAAGCTTTCTTT	TRBV5-1	TRBJ1-1	-	-
CASSGTRKQENTEAFF	TGTGCCAGCTCGGGCACGCGAAAACAGGAGAACACTGAAGCTTTCTTT	TRBV18	TRBJ1-1	-	-
CASSPQGGGPDEQFF	TGTGCCAGCAGCCCCCAGGGGGGAGGACCGGATGAGCAGTTCTTC	TRBV9	TRBJ2-1	-	-
CASSLRHTSDYGYTF	TGTGCCAGCAGCTTGCGGCATACAAGCGACTATGGCTACACCTTC	TRBV11-2	TRBJ1-2	-	-
CATSGFPRGGRNEQYF	TGTGCCACCAGCGGCTTCCCTCGAGGCGGGAGGAACGAGCAGTACTTC	TRBV15	TRBJ2-7	TRBD2	-